This is a list of T cell receptor beta chains from one sample in a study of blood T cell repertoires in COVID-19. The protocol was immunoSEQ multiplex PCR, while the TCRdb copy is restricted to in-frame clones and leaves out a portion. This repertoire shows some 430,000 clones, roughly 88% found once; its top ten account for 0.55% to 0.75%. Sequenced input: PBMCs or T cells enriched from blood (not recorded which). Receptors were obtained from a man between 18 and 35 years old who had recovered from COVID-19. Each CDR3 is given with its conserved first and last residue. A D gene is named only where the DNA matches it firmly. Part of the rows lack a size; the others show once, few, many or a class for expanded clones.

d_gene | j_gene | abundance | v_gene | CDR3nt | CDR3aa
TRBD1 | TRBJ1-1 | - | TRBV6-5 | TGTGCCAGCAGTATGTACAGGGGAAGGGACACTGAAGCTTTCTTT | CASSMYRGRDTEAFF
TRBD1 | TRBJ1-4 | - | TRBV2 | TGTGCCAGCAGTGAAGAGGGACAGGGAAATGAAAAACTGTTTTTT | CASSEEGQGNEKLFF
- | TRBJ1-2 | - | TRBV11-3 | TGTGCCAGCAGCTTAGAGACATGGGCGGGGGACTATGGCTACACCTTC | CASSLETWAGDYGYTF
- | TRBJ1-2 | - | TRBV19 | TGTGCCAGTAGTGAAAGGGGTGTCCATGGCTACACCTTC | CASSERGVHGYTF
TRBD2 | TRBJ2-7 | - | TRBV5-1 | TGCGCCAGCAGCGCGGGGACTAATTACGAGCAGTACTTC | CASSAGTNYEQYF
TRBD1 | TRBJ1-5 | - | TRBV5-6 | TGTGCCAGCAGCTTGGGCAGGGGGCGATTTCAGCCCCAGCATTTT | CASSLGRGRFQPQHF
- | TRBJ1-3 | - | TRBV29-1 | TGCAGCGCGAGCAGGTCCTCTGGAAACACCATATATTTT | CSASRSSGNTIYF
TRBD1 | TRBJ1-1 | - | TRBV11-2 | TGTGCCAGCAGCAACGACAGGGGGAGGTTGGCTTTCTTT | CASSNDRGRLAFF
- | TRBJ1-6 | - | TRBV11-2 | TGTGCCAGCAGCTACTTTGGACAGCGGGGTTCACCCCTCCACTTT | CASSYFGQRGSPLHF
- | TRBJ1-6 | - | TRBV4-2 | TGTGCCAGCAGCCGGAACATCGGGACAAAAAGTCGGGCCCTCCACTTT | CASSRNIGTKSRALHF
- | TRBJ1-1 | - | TRBV2 | TGTGCCAGCAGTCCCGGACGGGGAAACACTGAAGCTTTCTTT | CASSPGRGNTEAFF
- | TRBJ1-1 | - | TRBV7-9 | TGTGCCAGTACCCCGGCGGGCACTGAAGCTTTCTTT | CASTPAGTEAFF
TRBD2 | TRBJ2-1 | - | TRBV6-1 | TGTGCCAGCAGTGAATACGGGGAGGGAGAGCAGTTCTTC | CASSEYGEGEQFF
TRBD1 | TRBJ2-7 | - | TRBV28 | TGTGCCAGCAAAAGGACAGGTTTCTCCTACGAGCAGTACTTC | CASKRTGFSYEQYF
- | TRBJ2-1 | few | TRBV13 | TGTGCCAGCAGGAACTCCTACCAACAGGGGGGGCGCTACAATGAGCAGTTCTTC | CASRNSYQQGGRYNEQFF
- | TRBJ1-1 | few | TRBV2 | TGTGCCAGCAGTGCTCAGGGGCGGACTGAAGCTTTCTTT | CASSAQGRTEAFF
TRBD1 | TRBJ1-1 | - | TRBV7-9 | TGTGCCAGCAGCCCGGACAGGATTAACACTGAAGCTTTCTTT | CASSPDRINTEAFF
- | TRBJ1-3 | - | TRBV7-2 | TGTGCCAGCCAAACAGGGTTCTCTGGAAACACCATATATTTT | CASQTGFSGNTIYF
TRBD1 | TRBJ1-1 | once | TRBV11-2 | TGTGCCAGCAGCTTAATTACAGGGGGCGACACTGAAGCTTTCTTT | CASSLITGGDTEAFF
- | TRBJ1-3 | - | TRBV6-4 | TGTGCCAGCAGTGACCGACAGTCTCGCCCTGGAAACACCATATATTTT | CASSDRQSRPGNTIYF
- | TRBJ1-1 | once | TRBV30 | TGTGCCTGGAGTCCCTTAGATGAAGCTTTCTTT | CAWSPLDEAFF
- | TRBJ1-2 | - | TRBV29-1 | TGCAGCGTTGAGGGGCAGGGGAACTATGGCTACACCTTC | CSVEGQGNYGYTF
TRBD2 | TRBJ2-7 | - | TRBV4-1 | TGCGCCAGCAGCCAACTAGCGGGGGGGCCCTACGAGCAGTACTTC | CASSQLAGGPYEQYF
- | TRBJ2-3 | once | TRBV21-1 | TGTGCCAGCAGCCAGGCGACTAGGGGAGGCACAGATACGCAGTATTTT | CASSQATRGGTDTQYF
- | TRBJ1-5 | - | TRBV3-1/TRBV3-2 | TGTGCCAGCAGTTCTAATGGAGCAAATCAGCCCCAGCATTTT | CASSSNGANQPQHF
- | TRBJ2-2 | - | TRBV5-5 | TGTGCCAGCAGCGCGGGACTCCGGAACACCGGGGAGCTGTTTTTT | CASSAGLRNTGELFF
- | TRBJ1-3 | - | TRBV24-1 | TGTGCCACCAGCCCCGCCGGGGGTAATACTGGAAACACCATATATTTT | CATSPAGGNTGNTIYF
- | TRBJ2-7 | - | TRBV12-3/TRBV12-4 | TGTGCCAGCAGTTTAGGACAGAACTACGAGCAGTACTTC | CASSLGQNYEQYF
TRBD1 | TRBJ2-5 | - | TRBV3-1/TRBV3-2 | TGTGCCAGCAGCCAGGCCAGGACAGGGGGTGTTGAGACCCAGTACTTC | CASSQARTGGVETQYF
TRBD1 | TRBJ1-1 | - | TRBV4-1 | TGCGCCAGCAGCCCGTATCCTACAGGGGTGTACACTGAAGCTTTCTTT | CASSPYPTGVYTEAFF
- | TRBJ1-6 | - | TRBV3-1/TRBV3-2 | TGTGCCAGCAGCCAAGGGGCCCCCGGTTCACCCCTCCACTTT | CASSQGAPGSPLHF
TRBD1 | TRBJ1-3 | - | TRBV9 | TGTGCCAGCAGCGGGAGAACAGGGGTTGGAAACACCATATATTTT | CASSGRTGVGNTIYF
- | TRBJ1-1 | - | TRBV28 | TGTGCCAGCAGTATTACAGGTCTTGCCGAAGCTTTCTTT | CASSITGLAEAFF
TRBD2 | TRBJ2-3 | - | TRBV6-6 | TGTGCCAGCAGTCTCCAGGGACTAGCGGTCACAGATACGCAGTATTTT | CASSLQGLAVTDTQYF
TRBD1 | TRBJ1-2 | - | TRBV7-9 | TGTGCCAGCAGCTTAGCGCCGGGGGACAGCCCCAACTATGGCTACACCTTC | CASSLAPGDSPNYGYTF
- | TRBJ1-5 | - | TRBV7-2 | TGTGCCAGCAGCTTAGAACGGGAAAGAGGACAGCCCCAGCATTTT | CASSLERERGQPQHF
TRBD1 | TRBJ1-2 | - | TRBV27 | TGTGCCAGCAGTCCCAGAGACAGGGAATGGCATGGCTACACCTTC | CASSPRDREWHGYTF
- | TRBJ1-1 | - | TRBV27 | TGTGCCAGCAGCCCCGATGACAGCCCAAACACTGAAGCTTTCTTT | CASSPDDSPNTEAFF
- | TRBJ1-3 | once | TRBV19 | TGTGCCAGTAACCCCTCGGCAGGGTCTGGAAACACCATATATTTT | CASNPSAGSGNTIYF
TRBD1 | TRBJ2-1 | - | TRBV3-1/TRBV3-2 | TGTGCCAGCAGCCAAGAAGGACAGGGTTTGGATGAGCAGTTCTTC | CASSQEGQGLDEQFF
- | TRBJ2-6 | - | TRBV9 | TGTGCCAGCAGCGTAGATGGGAGCTCTGGGGCCAACGTCCTGACTTTC | CASSVDGSSGANVLTF
- | TRBJ2-5 | - | TRBV10-3 | TGTGCCATCAGTGAGGGCCCACAGGAGCAAGAGACCCAGTACTTC | CAISEGPQEQETQYF
- | TRBJ1-6 | - | TRBV7-9 | TGTGCCAGCAGCGGATGGGACACCTACTATTCACCCCTCCACTTT | CASSGWDTYYSPLHF
TRBD2 | TRBJ2-7 | - | TRBV10-3 | TGTGCCATCAGTGATGTAACGGGAGGGAGATACGAGCAGTACTTC | CAISDVTGGRYEQYF
TRBD1 | TRBJ1-4 | - | TRBV29-1 | TGCAGCGTCGGGGACAGGGGAAATGAAAAACTGTTTTTT | CSVGDRGNEKLFF
- | TRBJ2-1 | once | TRBV11-2 | TGTGCCAGCAGCTTAGAGGAGCGCGGGGAGTTCTTC | CASSLEERGEFF
TRBD2 | TRBJ2-2 | - | TRBV30 | TGTGCCGCGGTACTAGCGGGAGTTTCCGGGGAGCTGTTTTTT | CAAVLAGVSGELFF
TRBD1 | TRBJ1-6 | - | TRBV30 | TGTGCCTGGGGCGACAGGGGTTCACCCCTCCACTTT | CAWGDRGSPLHF
- | TRBJ1-5 | - | TRBV28 | TGTGCCAGCGGGCTCAGGACACCCCGTCAGCCCCAGCATTTT | CASGLRTPRQPQHF
- | TRBJ2-7 | once | TRBV6-5 | TGTGCCAGCAGTTACGGGGTCGGGGTTTACGAGCAGTACTTC | CASSYGVGVYEQYF
TRBD2 | TRBJ2-3 | - | TRBV7-8 | TGTGCCAGCAGCTTGAGCGGGATGAGAACAGATACGCAGTATTTT | CASSLSGMRTDTQYF
TRBD1 | TRBJ1-2 | - | TRBV5-1 | TGCGCCAGCAGCTTCGCCGGGACAGGGGACGGCTACACCTTC | CASSFAGTGDGYTF
- | TRBJ2-5 | - | TRBV6-5 | TGTGCCAGCACCAATGGCCCTACTAAGACCCAGTACTTC | CASTNGPTKTQYF
TRBD1 | TRBJ2-2 | - | TRBV5-4 | TGTGCCAGCAGCGGACAGGGTGTAGCCGGGGAGCTGTTTTTT | CASSGQGVAGELFF
- | TRBJ1-6 | - | TRBV12-3/TRBV12-4 | TGTGCCTCCCAAGGGGGGGATTCACCCCTCCACTTT | CASQGGDSPLHF
TRBD1 | TRBJ1-2 | - | TRBV19 | TGTGCCAGTAGTATGGACACCGGGACAGGGGGTACTGGCTACACCTTC | CASSMDTGTGGTGYTF
TRBD1 | TRBJ2-7 | few | TRBV29-1 | TGCAGCGTTGAAGGTGGTTCTGGGACAGCCGAGCAGTACTTC | CSVEGGSGTAEQYF
TRBD1 | TRBJ1-6 | many | TRBV11-2 | TGTGCCAGCAGCTCCTGGACAGGACCCCTCCACTTT | CASSSWTGPLHF
TRBD1 | TRBJ1-2 | - | TRBV15 | TGTGCCACCAGCTCTCGGACAGGGTACTATGGCTACACCTTC | CATSSRTGYYGYTF
TRBD2 | TRBJ2-1 | - | TRBV5-1 | TGCGCCAGCAGCAAAAGCGGGAGGGCCGATGAGCAGTTCTTC | CASSKSGRADEQFF